These 27 T cell receptor beta chains were sequenced from one sample in a study of OX40 agonist ivuxolimab in advanced cancers. Libraries were constructed by the immunoSEQ multiplex PCR assay. TCRdb retrieved this table from immuneACCESS and kept in-frame rearrangements only. Not all clones are present; in checked studies, unresolved V genes account for under half, and no reason is known for the remainder. The sample profile shows roughly 28,000 clones; approximately 80% of them were found once. The biggest ten clones account for 15% of the sample. Sequenced here: CD4+ or CD8+ T cells sorted from blood, sampled in a trial of the OX40 agonist ivuxolimab. The receptors here all came from an adult with an advanced solid tumor such as melanoma, head and neck, liver or kidney cancer.

The chain joins TRBV7-8 to TRBJ1-1; TRBD1 might be the D (6 bases). With 5 bases removed from V and 4 bases from J, the gap between germline ends came to 17 bases. CDR1 is SGHVS and CDR2 is FQNEAQ in the germline V gene. The CDR3 totals 15 residues. In DNA, the CDR3 is TGTGCCAGCAGCGCAGTTGCGGGGGCCGCCACTGAAGCTTTCTTT. Its translation is CASSAVAGAATEAFF.

The CDR3 is CASTQGATDTQYF. The CDR3 coding sequence is TGTGCCAGCACACAGGGGGCCACAGATACGCAGTATTTT. The chain is built from TRBV6-5 and TRBJ2-3; 9 nucleotides match TRBD1. CDR1 is MNHEY and CDR2 is SVGAGI in the germline V gene. The ends lost 7 bases at V and 2 bases at J; junction bases unmatched: 1. CDR3 length equals 13 residues.

This clone was picked up a small number of times. The J gene is TRBJ2-1, the V gene TRBV18; tentative D call: TRBD1 (5 bases). The germline V gene has CDR1 KGHSH and CDR2 LQKENI. Trimming cost V 3 bases and J 9 bases, with 6 bases left between them. The CDR3 is made up of 11 amino acids. CDR3 sequence reads: CASSPTAEQFF. Written as DNA, the CDR3 is TGTGCCAGCTCACCGACAGCTGAGCAGTTCTTC.

The chain recombines TRBV29-1 with TRBJ1-6; D remains unclear. The V end lost 5 bases, the J end lost 7 bases, and 15 bases lay between the germline ends. CDR3 size: 14 residues. The germline CDR1 and CDR2 sequences are SQVTM and ANQGSEA. The CDR3 loop reads CSVLEGVLNSPLHF. The CDR3 DNA reads as TGCAGCGTTTTGGAGGGTGTTTTAAATTCACCCCTCCACTTT.

The J gene is TRBJ2-5, the V gene TRBV19, with 11 bases identical to TRBD2. In germline, CDR1 is LNHDA, CDR2 SQIVND (reference sequence). Trimming cost V 5 bases and J 4 bases; bases outside gene matches: 6. The CDR3 is 15 amino acids. CDR3 residues: CASSVSGGELETQYF. CDR3 nucleotide sequence: TGTGCCAGTAGTGTTAGCGGGGGGGAACTAGAGACCCAGTACTTC.

CDR3 residues: CASISPTAANTDTQYF. CDR3 bases: TGTGCCAGTATATCCCCAACAGCGGCAAACACAGATACGCAGTATTTT. The chain joins TRBV19 to TRBJ2-3; tentatively, D is TRBD2 (5 bases). Germline-derived CDR1 and CDR2 are LNHDA and SQIVND (reference sequence). V lost 7 bases and J lost 2, with 19 bases in between. The CDR3 has 16 amino acids.

The V call is TRBV6-5, the J call TRBJ2-7; 8 positions match TRBD1. The ends lost 10 bases at V and 3 bases at J; junction bases unmatched: 5. From germline, CDR1 is MNHEY and CDR2 SVGAGI. The CDR3 is made up of 12 amino acids. The CDR3 coding sequence is TGTGCCACCTCAACAGGGGGCTACGAGCAGTACTTC. Its protein product is CATSTGGYEQYF.

V and J are TRBV6-1 and TRBJ2-6, with a tentative D call TRBD2 (5 bases). The V end lost 1 base, the J end lost 0 bases, and 10 bases lay between the germline ends. The CDR3 loop spans 17 amino acids. Looked up from germline, CDR1 is MNHNS and CDR2 is SASEGT. CDR3 amino acids: CASSEVDFSSGANVLTF. For the CDR3, the DNA is TGTGCCAGCAGTGAAGTGGACTTCTCCTCTGGGGCCAACGTCCTGACTTTC.

For the CDR3, the DNA is TGTGCCAGTAGTATAGGAGACAGTGGAAGAGAGACCCAGTACTTC. Protein: CASSIGDSGRETQYF. This chain joins TRBV19 and TRBJ2-5; D might be TRBD1 (5 bases). The CDR3 is 15 residues long. The germline V and J ends were trimmed by 1 base and 4 bases, with 13 bases remaining between them. The germline CDR1 and CDR2 sequences are LNHDA and SQIVND (reference sequence).

The chain combines TRBV4-1 with TRBJ2-7; 7 nucleotides align to TRBD2. This CDR3 contains 15 residues. CDR1 is MGHRA, CDR2 YSYEKL, per germline. V shed 7 bases, J shed 2 bases, and the junction held 11 bases outside the gene matches. The CDR3 DNA sequence: TGCGCCAGCAACCCCGTTTTGGGGGGGGCCTACGAGCAGTACTTC. Its translation: CASNPVLGGAYEQYF.

The genes are TRBV11-2 and TRBJ1-4, with D unresolved. Trimming pared 8 bases from V and 0 bases from J, leaving 7 bases between. The CDR3 sequence is 13 residues long. The germline CDR1 and CDR2 sequences are SGHAT and FQNNGV. The chain's CDR3 is CASGSTTNEKLFF. CDR3 bases: TGTGCCAGCGGGAGCACAACTAATGAAAAACTGTTTTTT.

Only a few counts were recorded for this clone. The chain's CDR3 is CASSLVAGGPYNEQFF. DNA for the CDR3: TGTGCCAGCAGCTTAGTTGCGGGGGGGCCCTACAATGAGCAGTTCTTC. J is TRBJ2-1 and V is TRBV7-2; TRBD2 matches at 9 bases. Germline V gives CDR1 SGHTA, CDR2 FQGNSA. This CDR3 region has 16 residues. V trimming: 1 base; J trimming: 2 bases; junction bases outside the gene matches: 3.

The J gene is TRBJ1-1, the V gene TRBV6-1; the D is unclear. Germline loops: CDR1 MNHNS, CDR2 SASEGT. CDR3 length: 13 amino acids. The V end was cut by 6 bases, the J end by 8 bases, with 16 bases between. CDR3 protein: CASSPMGIWEAFF. For the CDR3, the DNA is TGTGCCAGCAGCCCGATGGGGATTTGGGAAGCTTTCTTT.

The chain uses TRBV11-2 and TRBJ1-2, with D uncertain. Germline V CDR1 and CDR2: SGHAT, FQNNGV. V was pared by 1 base and J by 0 bases, with 15 bases between. The CDR3 spans 17 residues. The CDR3 sequence is CASSLGVSSSSNYGYTF. In DNA, the CDR3 is TGTGCCAGCAGCTTAGGGGTCTCCTCCTCTTCTAACTATGGCTACACCTTC. Full variable domain (remainder filled in from reference TRBV11-2 and TRBJ1-2): EAGVAQSPRYKIIEKRQSVAFWCNPISGHATLYWYQQILGQGPKLLIQFQNNGVVDDSQLPKDRFSAERLKGVDSTLKIQPAKLEDSAVYLCASSLGVSSSSNYGYTFGSGTRLTVV.

The V call is TRBV4-2, the J call TRBJ2-3; TRBD1 matches 8 bases. V was clipped by 9 bases and J by 0 bases; unmatched bases: 14. Germline values: CDR1 LGHNA, CDR2 YNFKEQ. The CDR3 extends over 17 amino acids. The CDR3 coding sequence is TGTGCCAGTCTCCCCATAGGACAGGGTCGGAGCACAGATACGCAGTATTTT. Amino acid sequence: CASLPIGQGRSTDTQYF.

The chain has TRBV2 and TRBJ2-1; D may correspond to TRBD1 or TRBD2 (5 bases each). In germline, CDR1 is SNHLY, CDR2 FYNNEI. The V gene lost 6 bases and the J gene lost 4 bases, with 16 bases spanning the gap. CDR3 length: 15 residues. Here the CDR3 DNA reads TGTGCCAGCAGGCGACCGGGGACCCTTTACAATGAGCAGTTCTTC. Its translation is CASRRPGTLYNEQFF.

The chain employs TRBV9 and TRBJ2-2; perhaps D is TRBD1 or TRBD2 (6 bases each). V lost 4 bases to trimming and J lost 5 bases, with 9 bases between them. The CDR3 sequence is 13 residues long. CDR1 and CDR2 (germline): SGDLS, YYNGEE. CDR3 sequence reads: CASSLGGTGELFF. CDR3 coding DNA: TGTGCCAGCAGCCTAGGGGGGACCGGGGAGCTGTTTTTT.

This chain uses TRBV2 with TRBJ2-2; no clear D gene. Germline CDR1 reads SNHLY; CDR2 reads FYNNEI. V was pared by 1 base and J by 4 bases, with 10 bases between. The CDR3 length is 15 residues. CDR3 amino acids: CASSEEGTFTGELFF. The CDR3 DNA is TGTGCCAGCAGTGAAGAGGGCACCTTCACCGGGGAGCTGTTTTTT.

The J gene is TRBJ2-5, the V gene TRBV5-1, with D maybe TRBD1 (6 bases). CDR3 length equals 14 residues. CDR1 and CDR2 from the germline V gene are SGHRS and YFSETQ. V shed 5 bases and J shed 9 bases, with 20 bases lying between them. CDR3 residues: CASRETGQGSAQYF. CDR3 nucleotide sequence: TGCGCCAGCAGAGAGACAGGCCAAGGGTCGGCCCAGTACTTC.

CDR3 loop: CASSDRPRDYPAKYAFF. The CDR3 nucleotides read TGTGCCAGCAGCGACCGCCCCCGGGACTACCCAGCAAAATACGCGTTCTTC. J is TRBJ2-1 and V is TRBV9; 7 positions agree with TRBD2. This CDR3 spans 17 amino acids. The germline CDR1 and CDR2 sequences are SGDLS and YYNGEE. The J segment lost 15 bases and the V segment lost 3 bases, leaving 24 bases of the junction unmatched.

J is TRBJ2-3 and V is TRBV5-6; D is undetermined. Per the germline V gene, CDR1 is SGHDT and CDR2 is YYEEEE. The germline V and J ends were trimmed by 1 base and 3 bases, with 15 bases remaining between them. This CDR3 is 16 amino acids long. The CDR3 is CASSLWRSSLTDTQYF. Here the CDR3 DNA reads TGTGCCAGCAGCTTGTGGCGATCCTCCCTAACAGATACGCAGTATTTT.

This chain connects TRBV10-1 to TRBJ2-2, with 8 bases matching TRBD1. V was pared by 4 bases and J by 4 bases, with 8 bases of the junction left unmatched. This CDR3 is 16 amino acids long. In germline, CDR1 is WNHNN, CDR2 SYGVQD (reference sequence). The CDR3 nucleotides read TGCGCCAGCAGTGGGAGGACAGGGCTGGGCACCGGGGAGCTGTTTTTT. Protein sequence: CASSGRTGLGTGELFF.

The chain combines TRBV7-3 with TRBJ2-1; 10 bases align to TRBD2. Germline V gene data show CDR1 as SGHTA and CDR2 as FQGTGA. V shed 7 bases, J shed 7 bases, and the junction held 4 bases outside the gene matches. This CDR3 has 13 amino acids. The CDR3 DNA reads TGTGCCAGCACGCTAGCGGGGGCAAATGAGCAGTTCTTC. Protein: CASTLAGANEQFF.

The V and J genes are TRBV5-6 and TRBJ1-1; D is unresolved. The CDR3 runs 14 residues. V shed 0 bases and J shed 11 bases, with 17 bases lying between them. Germline CDR1 SGHDT, CDR2 YYEEEE. The CDR3 is CASSLEAAQREAFF. In DNA, the CDR3 is TGTGCCAGCAGCTTGGAGGCAGCCCAAAGGGAGGCTTTCTTT.

Of note for this clone: The same CDR3 also results from other DNA sequences found in this sample. The chain is built from TRBV28 and TRBJ2-7, with D possibly matching TRBD2 (5 bases). V was pared by 1 base and J by 3 bases, with 10 bases between. This CDR3 comprises 14 residues. Germline V gene lookup returns CDR1 MDHEN and CDR2 SYDVKM. CDR3: CASSLSGGRYEQYF. CDR3 bases: TGTGCCAGCAGTTTATCTGGCGGGCGCTACGAGCAGTACTTC.

The chain joins TRBV6-1 to TRBJ1-6; TRBD1 agrees at 8 bases. Germline V lookup: CDR1 MNHNS, CDR2 SASEGT. The V and J ends lost 7 bases and 5 bases, in that order; junction bases with no gene match: 4. This CDR3 has 14 amino acids. The CDR3 loop reads CASTTGGNNSPLHF. The CDR3 DNA follows: TGTGCCAGCACCACAGGGGGGAATAATTCACCCCTCCACTTT.

The chain couples TRBV9 to TRBJ2-3; 7 positions match TRBD1. The CDR3 is made up of 15 amino acids. The J segment lost 0 bases and the V segment lost 5 bases, leaving 6 bases of the junction unmatched. Germline V gene sequence: CDR1 SGDLS, CDR2 YYNGEE. This CDR3 reads CASSWDSSSTDTQYF. The CDR3 DNA follows: TGTGCCAGCAGTTGGGACAGTAGTAGCACAGATACGCAGTATTTT. The whole variable domain, remainder taken from reference TRBV9 and TRBJ2-3, is DSGVTQTPKHLITATGQRVTLRCSPRSGDLSVYWYQQSLDQGLQFLIQYYNGEERAKGNILERFSAQQFPDLHSELNLSSLELGDSALYFCASSWDSSSTDTQYFGPGTRLTVL.